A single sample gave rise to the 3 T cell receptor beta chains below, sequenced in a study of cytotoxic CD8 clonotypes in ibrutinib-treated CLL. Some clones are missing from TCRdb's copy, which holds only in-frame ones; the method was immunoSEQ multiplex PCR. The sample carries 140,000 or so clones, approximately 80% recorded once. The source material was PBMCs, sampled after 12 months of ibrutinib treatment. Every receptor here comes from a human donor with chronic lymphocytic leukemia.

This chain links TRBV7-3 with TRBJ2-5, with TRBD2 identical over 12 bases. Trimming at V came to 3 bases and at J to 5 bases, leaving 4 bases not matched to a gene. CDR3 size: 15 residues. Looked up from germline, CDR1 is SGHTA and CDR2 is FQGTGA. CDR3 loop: CASSFLAGGAETQYF. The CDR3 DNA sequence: TGTGCCAGCAGCTTCCTAGCGGGAGGGGCGGAGACCCAGTACTTC.

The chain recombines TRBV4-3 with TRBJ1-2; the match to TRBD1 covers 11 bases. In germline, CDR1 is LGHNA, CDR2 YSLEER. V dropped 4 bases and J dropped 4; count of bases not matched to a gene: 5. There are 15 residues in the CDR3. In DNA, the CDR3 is TGCGCCAGCAGCCCGGGACAGGGGGTTTTCTATGGCTACACCTTC. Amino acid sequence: CASSPGQGVFYGYTF.

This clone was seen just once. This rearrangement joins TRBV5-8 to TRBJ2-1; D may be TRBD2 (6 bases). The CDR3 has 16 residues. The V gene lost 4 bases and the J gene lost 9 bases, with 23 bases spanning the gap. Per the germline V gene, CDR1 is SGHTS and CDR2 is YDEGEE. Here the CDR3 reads CASSQDGGAQRSEQFF. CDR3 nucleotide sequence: TGTGCCAGCAGCCAGGATGGAGGGGCCCAGAGGAGTGAGCAGTTCTTC. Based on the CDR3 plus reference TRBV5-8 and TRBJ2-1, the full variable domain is EAGVTQSPTHLIKTRGQQATLRCSPISGHTSVYWYQQALGLGLQFLLWYDEGEERNRGNFPPRFSGRQFPNYSSELNVNALELEDSALYLCASSQDGGAQRSEQFFGPGTRLTVL.